This T cell receptor (beta chain) was sequenced in a study of T cell responses to AZD1222 COVID-19 vaccine. On this clone itself: Its target is unknown.

The repertoire was sequenced with immunoSEQ multiplex PCR; TCRdb's copy has only in-frame clones and lacks some. The repertoire has roughly 180,000 clones, roughly nine tenths of them found once; the top ten carry 1.9%. Whole-study findings and limits: Researchers report vaccine-associated CD4 TCRs spanning spike, with dominance at 160-218 and 743-854. Repertoire sampling happened only post peak T cell response. Females made up more of the donors, who were largely white British, and clonal diversity may have come out too low. Spike-specific TCR breadth and depth went up after people got two AZD1222 doses.

Germline CDR1 SGDLS, CDR2 YYNGEE. The CDR3 extends over 14 amino acids. The trim removed 3 bases at V and 9 bases at J, leaving 8 bases unmatched. The TCR originated in an adult in good health. This chain uses TRBV9 with TRBJ2-1, with 8 bases that match TRBD1. The sequenced sample was peripheral blood, obtained on day 0 of AZD1222 vaccination. The CDR3 coding sequence is TGTGCCAGCAGCGCAGGGACAGGCTACGGTGAGCAGTTCTTC. Its translation is CASSAGTGYGEQFF.